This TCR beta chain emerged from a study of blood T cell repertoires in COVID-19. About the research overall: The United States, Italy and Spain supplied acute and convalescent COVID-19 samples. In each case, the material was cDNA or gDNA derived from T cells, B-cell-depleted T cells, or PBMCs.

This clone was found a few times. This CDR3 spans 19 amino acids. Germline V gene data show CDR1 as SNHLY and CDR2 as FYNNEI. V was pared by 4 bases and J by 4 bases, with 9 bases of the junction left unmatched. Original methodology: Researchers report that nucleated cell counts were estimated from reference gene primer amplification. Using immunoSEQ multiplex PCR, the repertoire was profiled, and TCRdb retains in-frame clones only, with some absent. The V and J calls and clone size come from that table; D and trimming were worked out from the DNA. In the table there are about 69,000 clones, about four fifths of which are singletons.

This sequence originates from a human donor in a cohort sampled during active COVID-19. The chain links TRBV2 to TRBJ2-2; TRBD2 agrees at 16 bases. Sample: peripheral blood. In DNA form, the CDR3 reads TGTGCCAGCAGTGCGACCGGGACTAGCGGGGGGGCGGGCACCGGGGAGCTGTTTTTT. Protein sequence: CASSATGTSGGAGTGELFF. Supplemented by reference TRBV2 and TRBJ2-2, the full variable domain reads EPEVTQTPSHQVTQMGQEVILRCVPISNHLYFYWYRQILGQKVEFLVSFYNNEISEKSEIFDDQFSVERPDGSNFTLKIRSTKLEDSAMYFCASSATGTSGGAGTGELFFGEGSRLTVL.